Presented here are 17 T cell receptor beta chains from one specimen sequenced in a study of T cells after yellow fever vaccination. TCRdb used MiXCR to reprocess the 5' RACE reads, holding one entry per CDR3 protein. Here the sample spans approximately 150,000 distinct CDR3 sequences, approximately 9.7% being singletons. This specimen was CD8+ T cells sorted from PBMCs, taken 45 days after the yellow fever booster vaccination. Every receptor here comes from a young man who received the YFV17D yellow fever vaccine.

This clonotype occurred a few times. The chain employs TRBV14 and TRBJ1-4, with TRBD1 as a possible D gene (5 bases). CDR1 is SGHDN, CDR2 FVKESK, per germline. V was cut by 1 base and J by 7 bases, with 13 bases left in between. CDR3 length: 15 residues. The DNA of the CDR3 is TGTGCCAGCAGCCAAGGTTGGCAAGGGACTGAAAAACTGTTTTTT. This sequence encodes CASSQGWQGTEKLFF.

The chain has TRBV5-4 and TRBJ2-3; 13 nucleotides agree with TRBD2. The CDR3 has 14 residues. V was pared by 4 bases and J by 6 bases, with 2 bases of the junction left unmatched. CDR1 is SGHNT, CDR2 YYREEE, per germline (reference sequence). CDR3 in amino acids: CASSAGLAGDTQYF. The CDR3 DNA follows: TGTGCCAGCAGCGCGGGACTAGCGGGGGATACGCAGTATTTT.

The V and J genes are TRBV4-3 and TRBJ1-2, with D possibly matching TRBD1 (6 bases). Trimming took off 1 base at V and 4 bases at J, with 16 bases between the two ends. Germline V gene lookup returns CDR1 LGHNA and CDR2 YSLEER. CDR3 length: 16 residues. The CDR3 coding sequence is TGCGCCAGCAGCCAAGCCGCCGGGACACCCTTCTATGGCTACACCTTC. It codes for CASSQAAGTPFYGYTF.

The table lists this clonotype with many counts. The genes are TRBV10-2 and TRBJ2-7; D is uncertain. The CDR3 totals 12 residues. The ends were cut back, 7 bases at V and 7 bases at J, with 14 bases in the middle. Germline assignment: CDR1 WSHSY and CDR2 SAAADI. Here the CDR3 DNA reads TGCGCCAGCATGCCGACCGCTTTGGAGCAGTACTTC. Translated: CASMPTALEQYF.

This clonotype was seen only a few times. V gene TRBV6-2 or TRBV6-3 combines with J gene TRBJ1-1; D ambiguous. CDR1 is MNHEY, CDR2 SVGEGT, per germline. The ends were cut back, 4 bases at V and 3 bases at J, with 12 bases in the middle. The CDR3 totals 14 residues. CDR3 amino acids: CASSSQVLDTEAFF. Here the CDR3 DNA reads TGTGCCAGCAGTTCCCAGGTCCTGGACACTGAAGCTTTCTTT.

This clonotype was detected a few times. The chain's CDR3 is CSATKTTWTTGELFF. The CDR3 DNA reads TGCAGCGCCACCAAGACGACATGGACCACCGGGGAGCTGTTTTTT. The rearrangement joins TRBV29-1 to TRBJ2-2; D is ambiguous. V gave up 7 bases and J gave up 4 bases, with 19 bases separating them. Germline loops: CDR1 SQVTM, CDR2 ANQGSEA. The CDR3 totals 15 residues.

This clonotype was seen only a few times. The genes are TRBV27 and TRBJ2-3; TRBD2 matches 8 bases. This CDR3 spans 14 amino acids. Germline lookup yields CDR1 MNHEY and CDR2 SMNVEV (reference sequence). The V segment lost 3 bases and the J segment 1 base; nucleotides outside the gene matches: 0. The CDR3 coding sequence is TGTGCCAGCAGTTTTAGCGGGGGCACAGATACGCAGTATTTT. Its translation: CASSFSGGTDTQYF.

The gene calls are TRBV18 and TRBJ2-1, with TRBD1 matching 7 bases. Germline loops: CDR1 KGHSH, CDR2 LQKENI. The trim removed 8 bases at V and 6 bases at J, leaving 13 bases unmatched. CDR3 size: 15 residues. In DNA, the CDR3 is TGTGCCAGCGCAAGGTCGGGACAGCCACCCAATGAGCAGTTCTTC. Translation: CASARSGQPPNEQFF.

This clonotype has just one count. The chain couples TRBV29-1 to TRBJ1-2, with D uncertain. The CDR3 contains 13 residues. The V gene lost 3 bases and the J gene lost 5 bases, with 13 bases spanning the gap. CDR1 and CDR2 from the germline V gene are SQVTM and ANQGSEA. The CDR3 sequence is CSVEFKGRYGYTF. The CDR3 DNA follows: TGCAGCGTTGAGTTCAAAGGCAGATATGGCTACACCTTC. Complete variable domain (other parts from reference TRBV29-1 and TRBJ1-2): SAVISQKPSRDICQRGTSLTIQCQVDSQVTMMFWYRQQPGQSLTLIATANQGSEATYESGFVIDKFPISRPNLTFSTLTVSNMSPEDSSIYLCSVEFKGRYGYTFGSGTRLTVV.

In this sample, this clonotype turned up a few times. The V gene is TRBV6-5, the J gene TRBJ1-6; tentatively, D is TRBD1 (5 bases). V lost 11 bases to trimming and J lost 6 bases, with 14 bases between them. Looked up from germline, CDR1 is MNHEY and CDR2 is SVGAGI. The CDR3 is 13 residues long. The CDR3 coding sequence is TGTGCCGTCCGAAGGGGTGGTAATTCACCCCTCCACTTT. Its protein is CAVRRGGNSPLHF.

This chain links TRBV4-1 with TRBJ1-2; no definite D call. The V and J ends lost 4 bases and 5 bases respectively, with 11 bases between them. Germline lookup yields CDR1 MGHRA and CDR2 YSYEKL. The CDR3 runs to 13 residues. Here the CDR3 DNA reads TGCGCCAGCAGCCCCCGTAGGGATTATGGCTACACCTTC. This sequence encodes CASSPRRDYGYTF.

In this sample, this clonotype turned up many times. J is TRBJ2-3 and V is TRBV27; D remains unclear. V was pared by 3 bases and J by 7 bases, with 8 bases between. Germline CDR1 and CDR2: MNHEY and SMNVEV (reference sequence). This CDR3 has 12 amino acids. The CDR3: CASSLGGHTQYF. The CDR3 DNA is TGTGCCAGCAGTTTGGGCGGTCATACGCAGTATTTT.

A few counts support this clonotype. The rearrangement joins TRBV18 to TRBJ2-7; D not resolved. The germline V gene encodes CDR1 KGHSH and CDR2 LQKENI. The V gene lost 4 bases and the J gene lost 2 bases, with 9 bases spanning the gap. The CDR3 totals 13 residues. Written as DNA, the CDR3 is TGTGCCAGCTCACTGGGCTTCGCCTACGAGCAGTACGTC. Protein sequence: CASSLGFAYEQYV.

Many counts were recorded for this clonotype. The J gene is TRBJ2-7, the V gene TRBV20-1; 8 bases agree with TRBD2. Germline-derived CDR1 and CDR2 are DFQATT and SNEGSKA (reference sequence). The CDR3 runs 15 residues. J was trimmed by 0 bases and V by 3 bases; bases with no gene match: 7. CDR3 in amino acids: CSASGEAGDSYEQYF. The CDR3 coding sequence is TGCAGTGCTAGCGGAGAAGCGGGGGACTCCTACGAGCAGTACTTC.

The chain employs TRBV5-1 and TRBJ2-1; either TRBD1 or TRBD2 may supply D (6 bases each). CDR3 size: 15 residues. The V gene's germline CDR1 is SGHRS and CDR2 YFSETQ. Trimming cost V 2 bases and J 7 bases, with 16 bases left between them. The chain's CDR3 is CASSFRTGAVNEQFF. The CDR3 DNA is TGCGCCAGCAGCTTTCGGACGGGGGCGGTTAATGAGCAGTTCTTC.

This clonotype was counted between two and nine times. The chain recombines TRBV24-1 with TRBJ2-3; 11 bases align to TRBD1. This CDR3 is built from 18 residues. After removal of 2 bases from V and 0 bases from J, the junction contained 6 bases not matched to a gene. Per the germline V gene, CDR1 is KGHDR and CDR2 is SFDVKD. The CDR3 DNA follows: TGTGCCACCAGTGATTCTCCGGGACAGGGGGATAGCACAGATACGCAGTATTTT. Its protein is CATSDSPGQGDSTDTQYF.

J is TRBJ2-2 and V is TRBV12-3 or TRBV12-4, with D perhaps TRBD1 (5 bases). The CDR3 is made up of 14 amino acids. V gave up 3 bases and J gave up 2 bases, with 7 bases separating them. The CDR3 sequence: CASSLTANTGELFF. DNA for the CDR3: TGTGCCAGCAGTTTGACAGCCAACACCGGGGAGCTGTTTTTT.